This is a list of T cell receptor beta chains from one sample in a study of blood T cell repertoires in COVID-19. Profiling relied on immunoSEQ multiplex PCR, and the TCRdb table lists in-frame clones only, not all of them. The table has about 94,000 clones, around 81% seen once. Input material: peripheral blood. All receptors derive from a man aged 55 to 70 with acute or convalescent COVID-19. CDR3s include the opening cysteine and the closing phenylalanine or tryptophan. A D gene is named only where the DNA matches it firmly. Size tells how often a clone was seen (once, few, many) or the class of an expanded clone, and some rows leave it out.

few | TRBJ2-5 | TRBV5-1 | - | CASSLGGSTQETQYF | TGCGCCAGCAGCTTAGGGGGATCGACCCAAGAGACCCAGTACTTC
- | TRBJ2-4 | TRBV5-6 | - | CASSPLGGNIQYF | TGTGCCAGCAGCCCCCTGGGGGGAAACATTCAGTACTTC
- | TRBJ2-1 | TRBV2 | - | CASRGRQLYNEQFF | TGTGCCAGCAGGGGCAGACAGTTATACAATGAGCAGTTCTTC
- | TRBJ2-5 | TRBV10-2 | - | CASSERRVAQTQYF | TGCGCCAGCAGTGAGCGCAGGGTTGCCCAGACCCAGTACTTC
- | TRBJ2-7 | TRBV5-1 | TRBD2 | CASSSGAGGSYEQYF | TGCGCCAGCAGCTCCGGAGCGGGGGGGTCCTACGAGCAGTACTTC
- | TRBJ2-1 | TRBV5-6 | - | CASSLGGYNEQFF | TGTGCCAGCAGCTTGGGAGGGTACAATGAGCAGTTCTTC
- | TRBJ1-2 | TRBV7-2 | - | CASSPGGVSGQYGYTF | TGTGCCAGCAGCCCCGGAGGCGTGTCCGGACAGTATGGCTACACCTTC
- | TRBJ1-1 | TRBV18 | - | CASSPSGMDTEAFF | TGTGCCAGCTCACCATCGGGGATGGACACTGAAGCTTTCTTT
- | TRBJ2-2 | TRBV12-5 | TRBD1 | CASGTGQVQAGELFF | TGTGCTAGTGGCACGGGACAGGTACAGGCCGGGGAGCTGTTTTTT
few | TRBJ1-1 | TRBV3-1/TRBV3-2 | - | CASSQVVFGTVTMNTEAFF | TGTGCCAGCAGCCAAGTTGTTTTCGGCACAGTTACAATGAACACTGAAGCTTTCTTT
- | TRBJ2-3 | TRBV7-8 | TRBD1 | CASSLVTGDADTQYF | TGTGCCAGCAGCTTAGTGACAGGGGACGCAGATACGCAGTATTTT
- | TRBJ2-1 | TRBV19 | - | CASSTPSAVRRPYNEQFF | TGTGCCAGTAGTACACCCTCGGCCGTCCGGAGGCCCTACAATGAGCAGTTCTTC
few | TRBJ1-3 | TRBV2 | TRBD1 | CASSLGQGAGNTIYF | TGTGCCAGCAGTCTTGGACAGGGGGCGGGAAACACCATATATTTT
- | TRBJ2-1 | TRBV6-4 | - | CASSARRLLYNEQFF | TGTGCCAGCAGTGCCCGAAGACTTCTCTACAATGAGCAGTTCTTC
few | TRBJ2-1 | TRBV7-3 | TRBD2 | CASSPSLAGTSYNEQFF | TGTGCCAGCAGCCCCTCATTAGCGGGAACGTCCTACAATGAGCAGTTCTTC
- | TRBJ1-1 | TRBV12-3/TRBV12-4 | TRBD1 | CASSRGYTEAFF | TGTGCCAGCAGCAGGGGGTACACTGAAGCTTTCTTT
- | TRBJ2-3 | TRBV21-1 | - | CASTTRLRTGTDTQYF | TGTGCCAGCACCACTCGATTACGGACTGGCACAGATACGCAGTATTTT
- | TRBJ2-1 | TRBV7-3 | TRBD1 | CASSSGDRGLVDEQFF | TGTGCCAGCAGCTCAGGGGACAGGGGGCTCGTTGATGAGCAGTTCTTC
- | TRBJ2-2 | TRBV3-1/TRBV3-2 | - | CASSRAEYTGELFF | TGTGCCAGCAGCCGAGCCGAGTACACCGGGGAGCTGTTTTTT
once | TRBJ1-1 | TRBV10-3 | TRBD1 | CAISTPGGENTEAFF | TGTGCCATCAGTACCCCAGGGGGTGAGAACACTGAAGCTTTCTTT
- | TRBJ2-2 | TRBV3-1/TRBV3-2 | - | CASSQELAVETGELFF | TGTGCCAGCAGCCAAGAACTGGCGGTCGAAACCGGGGAGCTGTTTTTT
- | TRBJ2-5 | TRBV19 | TRBD1 | CASSSQGAGETQYF | TGTGCCAGTAGTAGTCAGGGGGCGGGAGAGACCCAGTACTTC
- | TRBJ1-1 | TRBV7-9 | - | CASSLRATEAFF | TGTGCCAGCAGCTTGAGGGCTACTGAAGCTTTCTTT
- | TRBJ1-2 | TRBV7-9 | TRBD1 | CASSHTGGSTF | TGTGCCAGCAGTCACACAGGGGGCTCCACCTTC
- | TRBJ2-7 | TRBV12-3/TRBV12-4 | TRBD1 | CASRGDRGYEQYF | TGTGCCAGCAGGGGGGACAGGGGCTACGAGCAGTACTTC
- | TRBJ1-1 | TRBV6-6 | - | CASRPEEYTEAFF | TGTGCCAGCAGACCTGAGGAGTACACTGAAGCTTTCTTT
- | TRBJ1-6 | TRBV3-1/TRBV3-2 | TRBD1 | CAAGGLDSPLHF | TGTGCCGCAGGGGGCTTAGATTCACCCCTCCACTTT
- | TRBJ1-2 | TRBV9 | - | CASSVGGPSNYGYTF | TGTGCCAGCAGCGTAGGGGGGCCGTCTAACTATGGCTACACCTTC
- | TRBJ1-5 | TRBV10-3 | - | CAISESGGFNQPQHF | TGTGCCATCAGTGAGTCGGGAGGGTTCAATCAGCCCCAGCATTTT
- | TRBJ1-5 | TRBV6-5 | TRBD1 | CASRATGRQPQHF | TGTGCCAGCAGAGCGACAGGGCGGCAGCCCCAGCATTTT
- | TRBJ1-1 | TRBV29-1 | - | CSVVSSWNTEAFF | TGCAGCGTTGTTTCTTCCTGGAACACTGAAGCTTTCTTT
- | TRBJ2-2 | TRBV27 | TRBD1 | CASVRTGNTGELFF | TGTGCCAGCGTCCGGACAGGGAACACCGGGGAGCTGTTTTTT
- | TRBJ1-4 | TRBV7-9 | TRBD1 | CASSPDRGNEKLFF | TGTGCCAGCAGCCCGGACAGGGGAAATGAAAAACTGTTTTTT
- | TRBJ2-1 | TRBV11-2 | TRBD1 | CASSLDQGTGKLFF | TGTGCCAGCAGCTTAGACCAAGGGACAGGAAAGTTGTTCTTC
- | TRBJ2-2 | TRBV5-1 | - | CASSPGTSFTGELFF | TGCGCCAGCAGCCCCGGGACATCGTTCACCGGGGAGCTGTTTTTT
few | TRBJ1-5 | TRBV27 | - | CASAKGTFPGQPQHF | TGTGCCAGCGCCAAAGGGACATTCCCCGGTCAGCCCCAGCATTTT
- | TRBJ1-5 | TRBV7-3 | - | CASSLGNNQPQHF | TGTGCCAGCAGCTTGGGCAACAATCAGCCCCAGCATTTT
- | TRBJ1-3 | TRBV18 | - | CASSPLGQDTGNTIYF | TGTGCCAGCTCACCCCTTGGACAAGATACTGGAAACACCATATATTTT
- | TRBJ1-2 | TRBV2 | TRBD1 | CASSDLTGMSYGYTF | TGTGCCAGCAGTGATTTGACAGGGATGAGCTATGGCTACACCTTC
- | TRBJ1-2 | TRBV19 | - | CASSLDSANYGYTF | TGTGCCAGTAGCTTAGACAGTGCTAACTATGGCTACACCTTC
- | TRBJ2-6 | TRBV5-4 | - | CASSTQGSGANVLTF | TGTGCCAGCAGCACCCAGGGGTCTGGGGCCAACGTCCTGACTTTC
- | TRBJ1-3 | TRBV27 | - | CASSFRGIRGTGNTIYF | TGTGCCAGCAGCTTTAGGGGGATCAGGGGCACTGGAAACACCATATATTTT